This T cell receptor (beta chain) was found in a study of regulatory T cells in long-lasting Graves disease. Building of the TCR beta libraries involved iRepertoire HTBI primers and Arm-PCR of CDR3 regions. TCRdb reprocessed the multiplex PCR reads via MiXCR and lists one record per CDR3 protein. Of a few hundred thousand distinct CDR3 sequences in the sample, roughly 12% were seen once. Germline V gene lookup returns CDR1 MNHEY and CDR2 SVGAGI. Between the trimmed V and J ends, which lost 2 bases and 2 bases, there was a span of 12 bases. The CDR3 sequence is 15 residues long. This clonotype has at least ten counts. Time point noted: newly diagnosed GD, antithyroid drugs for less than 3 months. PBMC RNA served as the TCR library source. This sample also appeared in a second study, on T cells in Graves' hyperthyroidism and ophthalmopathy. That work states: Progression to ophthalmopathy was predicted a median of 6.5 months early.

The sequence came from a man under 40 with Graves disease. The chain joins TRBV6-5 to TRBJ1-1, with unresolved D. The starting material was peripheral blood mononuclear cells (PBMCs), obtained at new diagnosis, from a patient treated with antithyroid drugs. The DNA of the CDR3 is TGTGCCAGCAGTTACGAAGGACGGGCTAACACTGAAGCTTTCTTT. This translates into CASSYEGRANTEAFF.